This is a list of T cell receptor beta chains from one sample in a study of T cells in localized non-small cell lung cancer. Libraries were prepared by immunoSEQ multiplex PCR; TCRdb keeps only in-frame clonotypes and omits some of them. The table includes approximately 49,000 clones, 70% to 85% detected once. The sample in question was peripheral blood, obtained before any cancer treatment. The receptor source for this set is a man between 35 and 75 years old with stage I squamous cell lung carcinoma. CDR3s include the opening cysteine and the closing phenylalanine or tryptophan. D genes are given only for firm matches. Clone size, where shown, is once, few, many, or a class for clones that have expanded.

cdr3_aa: CASSPERKTQYF; cdr3_nt: TGTGCCAGCAGCCCCGAGAGGAAGACCCAGTACTTC; v_call: TRBV7-2; clone_size: once; j_call: TRBJ2-5; d_call: .
cdr3_aa: CASSQRGQGSGQPQHF; cdr3_nt: TGTGCCAGCAGCCAAAGGGGACAAGGGAGTGGACAGCCCCAGCATTTT; v_call: TRBV14; clone_size: .; j_call: TRBJ1-5; d_call: .
cdr3_aa: CASSYRLVDTQYF; cdr3_nt: TGTGCCAGCAGTTATCGGCTGGTAGATACGCAGTATTTT; v_call: TRBV27; clone_size: .; j_call: TRBJ2-3; d_call: .
cdr3_aa: CAGNLGSGETQYF; cdr3_nt: TGTGCCGGAAACCTAGGCTCAGGAGAGACCCAGTACTTC; v_call: TRBV30; clone_size: .; j_call: TRBJ2-5; d_call: .
cdr3_aa: CASSPQGGENEQFF; cdr3_nt: TGCGCCAGCAGCCCACAAGGGGGGGAGAATGAGCAGTTCTTC; v_call: TRBV4-1; clone_size: .; j_call: TRBJ2-1; d_call: .
cdr3_aa: CSVGSYEQYF; cdr3_nt: TGCAGTGTCGGGTCCTACGAGCAGTACTTC; v_call: TRBV20-1; clone_size: .; j_call: TRBJ2-7; d_call: .
cdr3_aa: CASSLAGTSNQPQHF; cdr3_nt: TGCGCCAGCAGCTTGGCCGGGACATCGAATCAGCCCCAGCATTTT; v_call: TRBV5-1; clone_size: .; j_call: TRBJ1-5; d_call: .
cdr3_aa: CASSFYGGHEQYF; cdr3_nt: TGTGCCAGCAGCTTCTACGGGGGACACGAGCAGTACTTC; v_call: TRBV11-3; clone_size: .; j_call: TRBJ2-7; d_call: .
cdr3_aa: CASSPFEVAEAFF; cdr3_nt: TGTGCCAGCAGCCCCTTCGAGGTGGCTGAAGCTTTCTTT; v_call: TRBV11-1; clone_size: few; j_call: TRBJ1-1; d_call: .
cdr3_aa: CASSLDGRNSPLHF; cdr3_nt: TGCGCCAGCAGCCTCGACGGTAGGAATTCACCCCTCCACTTT; v_call: TRBV4-1; clone_size: once; j_call: TRBJ1-6; d_call: .
cdr3_aa: CAWSGVSNQPQHF; cdr3_nt: TGTGCCTGGAGTGGGGTTAGCAATCAGCCCCAGCATTTT; v_call: TRBV30; clone_size: .; j_call: TRBJ1-5; d_call: .
cdr3_aa: CASSHTSGSTDTQYF; cdr3_nt: TGCGCCAGCAGCCACACTAGCGGCAGCACAGATACGCAGTATTTT; v_call: TRBV5-1; clone_size: .; j_call: TRBJ2-3; d_call: TRBD2
cdr3_aa: CSARDNTEAFF; cdr3_nt: TGCAGTGCTCGGGATAACACTGAAGCTTTCTTT; v_call: TRBV20-1; clone_size: .; j_call: TRBJ1-1; d_call: .
cdr3_aa: CAWKHRLLYEQYF; cdr3_nt: TGTGCCTGGAAGCATAGACTCCTTTACGAGCAGTACTTC; v_call: TRBV30; clone_size: .; j_call: TRBJ2-7; d_call: .
cdr3_aa: CASSLPGAGTGELFF; cdr3_nt: TGTGCCAGCAGCTTACCGGGGGCAGGGACCGGGGAGCTGTTTTTT; v_call: TRBV5-6; clone_size: .; j_call: TRBJ2-2; d_call: .
cdr3_aa: CASKNSGVYGYTF; cdr3_nt: TGTGCCAGCAAAAACTCGGGGGTCTATGGCTACACCTTC; v_call: TRBV7-3; clone_size: .; j_call: TRBJ1-2; d_call: .
cdr3_aa: CASSGGPYEQYF; cdr3_nt: TGTGCCAGCAGTGGGGGCCCCTACGAGCAGTACTTC; v_call: TRBV2; clone_size: .; j_call: TRBJ2-7; d_call: .
cdr3_aa: CASSDRTSGFGNTIYF; cdr3_nt: TGCGCCAGCAGCGATCGAACAAGCGGGTTTGGAAACACCATATATTTT; v_call: TRBV5-1; clone_size: .; j_call: TRBJ1-3; d_call: .